The next 9 T cell receptor beta chains were all read from a single sample in a study of OX40 agonist ivuxolimab in advanced cancers. TCRdb's copy holds only in-frame clones and misses some; the assay was immunoSEQ multiplex PCR. The data contain 95,000 to 100,000 clones, roughly four fifths of them singletons. The sample here was CD4+ or CD8+ T cells sorted from blood, taken in a trial of the OX40 agonist ivuxolimab. Receptors were obtained from an adult with an advanced solid tumor such as melanoma, head and neck, liver or kidney cancer.

The chain combines TRBV5-6 with TRBJ1-5, with TRBD1 as a possible D gene (6 bases). The CDR3 length is 16 residues. CDR1 and CDR2 from the germline V gene are SGHDT and YYEEEE. Trimming left V 6 bases short and J 2 bases short, with 18 bases between. CDR3 amino acids: CASTNQGQPRNQPQHF. DNA for the CDR3: TGTGCCAGCACGAACCAAGGACAGCCACGCAATCAGCCCCAGCATTTT.

The V and J genes are TRBV29-1 and TRBJ2-2, with 10 bases identical to TRBD1. The germline CDR1 and CDR2 sequences are SQVTM and ANQGSEA. J lost 5 bases, V lost 5 bases, and 5 bases had no gene match. The CDR3 has 14 amino acids. The CDR3 region has the DNA TGCAGCGTTTCGGGACAGGGGTTGACCGGGGAGCTGTTTTTT. This translates into CSVSGQGLTGELFF.

For the CDR3, the DNA is TGTGCCAGCAGTGGGGCGGGGAAGAGTTCTGGAAACACCATATATTTT. The encoded protein is CASSGAGKSSGNTIYF. The chain links TRBV28 to TRBJ1-3; maybe TRBD1 (5 bases). The CDR3 runs to 16 residues. Trimming shortened V by 5 bases and J by 1 base, and 15 bases separated the two germline ends. CDR1 is MDHEN, CDR2 SYDVKM, per germline.

This clone was recorded a few times. The rearrangement links TRBV27 to TRBJ2-3, with 15 nucleotides matching TRBD2. Losses at the gene ends were 7 bases for V and 4 bases for J; bases not matched to a gene: 3. The length of the CDR3 is 15 residues. The germline CDR1 and CDR2 sequences are MNHEY and SMNVEV (reference sequence). DNA for the CDR3: TGTGCCAGCACTGGGACTAGCGGGGGGTCAGATACGCAGTATTTT. Amino acid sequence: CASTGTSGGSDTQYF.

The chain has TRBV19 and TRBJ2-5; 8 positions match TRBD1. CDR1 LNHDA and CDR2 SQIVND come from the germline V gene (reference sequence). CDR3 length: 15 amino acids. The V gene end was trimmed by 6 bases and the J gene end by 4 bases; junction bases not matched to a gene: 10. CDR3 coding DNA: TGTGCCAGTAGCCGTGTCACAGGGGGGTCAGAGACCCAGTACTTC. It codes for CASSRVTGGSETQYF.

This rearrangement joins TRBV5-5 to TRBJ1-3; D not certain. V shed 4 bases and J shed 1 base, with 9 bases lying between them. CDR1 and CDR2 (germline): SGHKS, YYEKEE (reference sequence). The CDR3 has 14 residues. The CDR3 nucleotides are TGTGCCAGCAGCGCAACAGTTTCTGGAAACACCATATATTTT. Protein sequence: CASSATVSGNTIYF.

The gene calls are TRBV28 and TRBJ1-6, with 9 nucleotides matching TRBD1. The CDR3 totals 15 residues. Germline loops: CDR1 MDHEN, CDR2 SYDVKM. V lost 2 bases to trimming and J lost 9 bases; unmatched junction nucleotides: 5. CDR3 in amino acids: CASSLGTGPSSPLHF. In nucleotides, the CDR3 is TGTGCCAGCAGTTTAGGGACAGGGCCATCTTCACCCCTCCACTTT.

This chain links TRBV19 with TRBJ1-1; 9 nucleotides agree with TRBD1. CDR1 is LNHDA, CDR2 SQIVND, per germline (reference sequence). The length of the CDR3 is 15 residues. With 8 bases clipped from V and 4 bases from J, the junction kept 11 bases outside the gene matches. The CDR3 loop is CASGTPKTGGTEAFF. The CDR3 DNA reads as TGTGCCAGTGGTACGCCAAAGACAGGGGGCACTGAAGCTTTCTTT.

The chain links TRBV6-6 to TRBJ2-5; D gene unclear. This CDR3 is 11 amino acids long. The germline V gene encodes CDR1 MNHNY and CDR2 SVGAGI (reference sequence). The V gene lost 6 bases and the J gene lost 2 bases, with 4 bases spanning the gap. CDR3 sequence reads: CASRQQETQYF. CDR3 DNA sequence: TGTGCCAGCAGACAACAAGAGACCCAGTACTTC.